A single sample is the source of the 17 T cell receptor beta chains below, sequenced in a study of metastatic and nonmetastatic thyroid tumors. Patients were all untreated before their thyroid surgery. TCRdb reassembled clones from the PCR reads with MiXCR. Here the sample spans about 59,000 clones, roughly 15% being singletons. Sequencing input: blood. These TCRs come from a male donor with papillary thyroid cancer or a benign thyroid nodule (not recorded which). Some clones in this sample may be carry-over from other donors' samples.

In its sample, this clone was seen a few times. With a much larger clone just one base away, this may be a read error. Other DNA sequences in this sample translate to the same CDR3. The chain recombines TRBV15 with TRBJ1-5; D unclear. Germline CDR1 is LNHNV and CDR2 is YYDKDF (reference sequence). Trimming took off 5 bases at V and 0 bases at J, with 17 bases between the two ends. The CDR3 length is 17 residues. The CDR3 reads CATSLIITEYSNQPQHF. As DNA, the CDR3 is TGTGCCACCAGCCTGATAATTACTGAATATAGCAATCAGCCCCAGCATTTT.

Many counts were recorded for this clone. Additional DNA sequences in this sample encode the identical CDR3. The chain employs TRBV12-3 or TRBV12-4 and TRBJ2-1; 11 positions match TRBD1. Trimming cost V 5 bases and J 9 bases; bases outside gene matches: 9. This CDR3 has 15 residues. The CDR3 nucleotides are TGTGCCAGCAGTAGAGGACAGGGGGCTTACGGTGAGCAGTTCTTC. Translation: CASSRGQGAYGEQFF.

There are many counts of this clone. The rearrangement joins TRBV6-2 or TRBV6-3 to TRBJ2-5; a possible D gene is TRBD2 (5 bases). V was clipped by 2 bases and J by 3 bases, with 10 bases between them. Germline loops: CDR1 MNHEY, CDR2 SVGEGT. The CDR3 is 14 residues long. CDR3 residues: CASSYGRTKETQYF. CDR3 DNA: TGTGCCAGCAGTTACGGGAGAACGAAAGAGACCCAGTACTTC.

This clone was counted at least ten times. The chain combines TRBV7-2 with TRBJ2-1; D gene unclear. Trimming stripped 5 bases from V and 6 bases from J, with 8 bases between. Germline lookup yields CDR1 SGHTA and CDR2 FQGNSA. There are 12 residues in the CDR3. This CDR3 reads CASSPSPNEQFF. The CDR3 DNA follows: TGTGCCAGCAGCCCGTCCCCCAATGAGCAGTTCTTC.

The sample holds many counts of this clone. The chain links TRBV28 to TRBJ1-1; tentatively, D is TRBD1 (5 bases). The CDR3 covers 16 residues. The V end was cut by 3 bases, the J end by 4 bases, with 18 bases between. Germline CDR1 is MDHEN and CDR2 is SYDVKM. CDR3 DNA sequence: TGTGCCAGCAGTTTTGTTTGGGAGGGGATGAGCACTGAAGCTTTCTTT. It is translated as CASSFVWEGMSTEAFF.

At least ten counts were recorded for this clone. The V gene is TRBV5-1, the J gene TRBJ2-2; D is tentatively TRBD1 or TRBD2 (5 bases each). Trimming shortened V by 4 bases and J by 1 base, and 11 bases separated the two germline ends. The CDR3 loop spans 15 amino acids. CDR1 SGHRS and CDR2 YFSETQ come from the germline V gene. CDR3 DNA: TGCGCCAGCAGCCAGGGAGATCGGAACACCGGGGAGCTGTTTTTT. Translating gives CASSQGDRNTGELFF.

This clone came up many times. The chain couples TRBV3-1 to TRBJ2-2; D is ambiguous. This CDR3 is built from 14 residues. Germline CDR1 reads LGHDT; CDR2 reads YNNKEL (reference sequence). The germline V and J ends were trimmed by 1 base and 5 bases, with 8 bases remaining between them. The CDR3 region is CASSQGGFTGELFF. The CDR3 DNA reads TGTGCCAGCAGCCAAGGAGGCTTTACCGGGGAGCTGTTTTTT.

This clone occurred many times. The chain combines TRBV19 with TRBJ1-5; 7 nucleotides match TRBD1. The CDR3 has 15 amino acids. Germline V gene sequence: CDR1 LNHDA, CDR2 SQIVND (reference sequence). Trimming at V came to 2 bases and at J to 3 bases, leaving 4 bases not matched to a gene. The CDR3 sequence is CASSITTGINQPQHF. The CDR3 coding sequence is TGTGCCAGTAGTATAACGACAGGGATCAATCAGCCCCAGCATTTT.

This clone was seen a handful of times. CDR3 amino acids: CASIFRHTNEQFF. In DNA, the CDR3 is TGTGCCAGCATTTTCCGGCACACCAATGAGCAGTTCTTC. The chain combines TRBV12-3 or TRBV12-4 with TRBJ2-1; D gene uncertain. The CDR3 has 13 amino acids. V lost 7 bases to trimming and J lost 6 bases, with 13 bases between them.

This clone was detected many times. The chain employs TRBV6-6 and TRBJ2-1; 9 bases line up with TRBD2. Germline V gene lookup returns CDR1 MNHNY and CDR2 SVGAGI (reference sequence). The length of the CDR3 is 19 residues. Losses at the gene ends were 8 bases for V and 6 bases for J; bases not matched to a gene: 23. The CDR3 protein is CASVSHTYYEREVSNEQFF. Here the CDR3 DNA reads TGTGCCAGCGTTAGTCATACCTATTACGAGCGGGAGGTTAGCAATGAGCAGTTCTTC.

This clone was seen many times. The chain combines TRBV7-9 with TRBJ2-3, with 9 nucleotides matching TRBD2. Germline assignment: CDR1 SEHNR and CDR2 FQNEAQ (reference sequence). Trimming at V came to 6 bases and at J to 1 base, leaving 2 bases not matched to a gene. This CDR3 comprises 14 residues. The CDR3 sequence: CASRRTSGTDTQYF. The CDR3 DNA reads TGTGCCAGCAGACGGACTAGCGGCACAGATACGCAGTATTTT. Complete variable domain (other parts from reference TRBV7-9 and TRBJ2-3): DTGVSQNPRHKITKRGQNVTFRCDPISEHNRLYWYRQTLGQGPEFLTYFQNEAQLEKSRLLSDRFSAERPKGSFSTLEIQRTEQGDSAMYLCASRRTSGTDTQYFGPGTRLTVL.

This clone showed up many times. The chain is built from TRBV7-2 and TRBJ1-5, with D uncertain. The CDR3 spans 13 residues. V lost 2 bases, J lost 2 bases, and 4 bases lay in between. CDR1 SGHTA and CDR2 FQGNSA come from the germline V gene. The CDR3 coding sequence is TGTGCCAGCAGCTTACCCGGCAATCAGCCCCAGCATTTT. Its translation: CASSLPGNQPQHF.

This clone was found many times. The chain combines TRBV18 with TRBJ2-2, with a weak D call TRBD1 (6 bases). Trimming took off 4 bases at V and 2 bases at J, with 11 bases between the two ends. This CDR3 spans 15 amino acids. Looked up from germline, CDR1 is KGHSH and CDR2 is LQKENI. CDR3 nucleotides: TGTGCCAGCTCACAGAGACAGGCCAACACCGGGGAGCTGTTTTTT. This sequence encodes CASSQRQANTGELFF.

This clone appeared many times. This chain joins TRBV20-1 and TRBJ1-1, with a weak D call TRBD1 (6 bases). CDR1 is DFQATT and CDR2 is SNEGSKA in the germline V gene (reference sequence). The CDR3 is 14 amino acids. The ends were cut back, 0 bases at V and 3 bases at J, with 11 bases in the middle. The CDR3 loop is CSARDVRGHTEAFF. The CDR3 bases are TGCAGTGCTAGAGATGTCCGGGGGCACACTGAAGCTTTCTTT.

V usage is TRBV27 and J usage is TRBJ1-1; perhaps TRBD1 as D (5 bases). Germline V gives CDR1 MNHEY, CDR2 SMNVEV (reference sequence). Trimming removed 10 bases at V and 4 bases at J, with 16 bases between. The CDR3 has 13 residues. This chain's CDR3 is CAIITTRGTEAFF. The CDR3 DNA is TGTGCCATCATTACCACAAGGGGCACTGAAGCTTTCTTT.

This clone was detected ten times or more. The chain is built from TRBV7-9 and TRBJ2-7, with TRBD1 matching over 8 bases. The V segment lost 8 bases and the J segment 1 base; nucleotides outside the gene matches: 7. The CDR3 consists of 14 residues. Germline-derived CDR1 and CDR2 are SEHNR and FQNEAQ (reference sequence). CDR3 DNA: TGTGCCAGCGGACAGGGCTTGTTATCCTACGAGCAGTACTTC. It encodes CASGQGLLSYEQYF.

This clone was observed at least ten times. This chain links TRBV28 with TRBJ1-2; D remains unclear. V was shortened by 6 bases and J by 6 bases, with 14 bases between the two germline ends. This CDR3 has 13 amino acids. The germline V gene encodes CDR1 MDHEN and CDR2 SYDVKM. CDR3 sequence: CASRDFSVDGYTF. CDR3 DNA: TGTGCCAGCAGAGATTTTTCGGTTGATGGCTACACCTTC.